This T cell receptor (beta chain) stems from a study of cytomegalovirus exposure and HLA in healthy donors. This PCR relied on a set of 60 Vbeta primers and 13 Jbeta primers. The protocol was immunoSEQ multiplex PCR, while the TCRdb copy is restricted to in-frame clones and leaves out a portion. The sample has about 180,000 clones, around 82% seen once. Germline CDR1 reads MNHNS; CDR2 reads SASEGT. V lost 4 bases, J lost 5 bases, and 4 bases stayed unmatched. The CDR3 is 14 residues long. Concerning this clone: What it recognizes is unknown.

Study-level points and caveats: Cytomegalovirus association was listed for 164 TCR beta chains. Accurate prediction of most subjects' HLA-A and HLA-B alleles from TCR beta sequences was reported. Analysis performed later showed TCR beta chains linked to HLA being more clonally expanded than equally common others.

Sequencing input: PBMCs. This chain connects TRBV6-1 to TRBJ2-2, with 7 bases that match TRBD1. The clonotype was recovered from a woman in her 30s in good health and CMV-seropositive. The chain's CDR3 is CASSGQTGTGELFF. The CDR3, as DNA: TGTGCCAGCAGTGGTCAGACAGGGACCGGGGAGCTGTTTTTT.